This paragraph reports one T cell receptor (beta chain). The record originates from a study of T cell responses to AZD1222 COVID-19 vaccine. Repertoires were generated with immunoSEQ multiplex PCR, while TCRdb's copy carries only in-frame clones and drops some. The repertoire consists of fewer than 120,000 clones, with about 85% occurring once and the leading ten covering roughly 3%. The CDR3 consists of 17 residues. The source of this sequence is an adult in good health. The chain combines TRBV21-1 with TRBJ2-2; the D call in the table, TRBD2, was not verified against the DNA. TRBV21-1 is a listed pseudogene. The specimen comprised peripheral blood, sampled on day 0 of AZD1222 vaccination. The CDR3 is CASSLLAGWAKAGELFF. The CDR3 DNA reads TGTGCCAGCAGCCTCTTGGCGGGTTGGGCGAAGGCCGGGGAGCTGTTTTTT.